The rows below give T cell receptor beta chains drawn from one sample of a study of human T cells and chemical hapten exposure. Each CDR3 protein gets one entry after TCRdb re-called the RACE reads with MiXCR. Of 300,000 to 400,000 distinct CDR3 sequences in the sample, about 5.1% were seen once. Sequencing was performed on whole blood, taken in connection with sensitization to the hapten diphenylcyclopropenone (DPC). The source is a woman aged 45-59 years with alopecia areata. Some clones in this sample may be carry-over from other donors' samples. CDR3s include the opening cysteine and the closing phenylalanine or tryptophan. D genes are given only for firm matches. The size entry is marked missing in some rows and otherwise reads once, few, many or a size class.

V	size	J	D	DNA	CDR3
TRBV29-1	few	TRBJ1-3	NA	TGCAGCGTTGAGGCGGACATGAACACCATATATTTT	CSVEADMNTIYF
TRBV5-4	NA	TRBJ1-1	TRBD1	TGTGCCAGCAGCTTGGAACAGGGGGCCGATGAAGCTTTCTTT	CASSLEQGADEAFF
TRBV11-2	many	TRBJ2-3	NA	TGTGCCAGCAGCTTGAGCGTCGGGGTAGCGGAGACAGATACGCAGTATTTT	CASSLSVGVAETDTQYF
TRBV24-1	many	TRBJ2-1	NA	TGTGCCACCAGTGATCTACAGGGGAGGACAAAAAATGAGCAGTTCTTC	CATSDLQGRTKNEQFF
TRBV29-1	few	TRBJ1-2	TRBD1	TGCAGCGTTGGGGACAGCCCACTTTGGGGCTACACCTTC	CSVGDSPLWGYTF
TRBV5-4	many	TRBJ1-1	TRBD1	TGTGCCAGCAGCCATGGGACAGTCACTGAAGCTTTCTTT	CASSHGTVTEAFF
TRBV10-2	many	TRBJ2-3	NA	TGCGCCAGCATAAGCGGGAGCACAGATACGCAGTATTTT	CASISGSTDTQYF
TRBV13	many	TRBJ1-5	NA	TGTGCCAGCAGCTTAGGCCGGAGCCAGCCCCAGCATTTT	CASSLGRSQPQHF
TRBV6-2/TRBV6-3	many	TRBJ2-7	NA	TGTGCCATTTCCCGACCAGGAGTCTACGAGCAGTACTTC	CAISRPGVYEQYF
TRBV27	few	TRBJ2-3	TRBD2	TGTGCCAGCAGGGAAGCGGGGGCTAGCACAGATACGCAGTATTTT	CASREAGASTDTQYF
TRBV11-2	NA	TRBJ2-1	TRBD1	TGTGCCAGCAGCTTAGGGACAGGGGGGAATGAGCAGTTCTTC	CASSLGTGGNEQFF
TRBV12-3/TRBV12-4	many	TRBJ2-1	TRBD1	TGTGCCAGCAGTGTAATCGGTAGGACAGGGAGCGATGAGCAGTTCTTC	CASSVIGRTGSDEQFF
TRBV29-1	few	TRBJ2-5	NA	TGCAGCGTTGTCGTTGGGGGAGTACAAGAGACCCAGTACTTC	CSVVVGGVQETQYF
TRBV10-3	many	TRBJ2-1	NA	TGTGCCATCAGTGAGTCAGGTCCTTCCTACAATGAGCAGTTCTTC	CAISESGPSYNEQFF
TRBV5-5	NA	TRBJ1-4	NA	TGTGCCAGCAGCTTGGACATCCATGAAAAACTGTTTTTT	CASSLDIHEKLFF
TRBV7-9	NA	TRBJ1-2	NA	TGTGCCCTCGGGGGTGGCAGGGATTATGACTATGGCTACACCTTC	CALGGGRDYDYGYTF
TRBV19	NA	TRBJ2-3	TRBD2	TGTGCCAGTCGACTGTTTCCGGGGGAGGGTGTGGATACGCAGTATTTT	CASRLFPGEGVDTQYF
TRBV6-2/TRBV6-3	many	TRBJ1-2	TRBD1	TGTGCCAGCAGTTACGTGGACAGGCCGGTTTCCTATGGCTACACCTTC	CASSYVDRPVSYGYTF
TRBV12-3/TRBV12-4	many	TRBJ1-2	TRBD1	TGCGCCAGCAGCCTGGGACAGTTCTATGGCTACACCTTC	CASSLGQFYGYTF
TRBV4-1	many	TRBJ1-1	NA	TGCGCCAGCAGCCGGGACCCAGGGGCGGGCACTGAAGCTTTCTTT	CASSRDPGAGTEAFF
TRBV6-1	few	TRBJ1-5	TRBD1	TGTGCCAGCAGTCTTCAGGGGGTCCCTTTTAGCAATCAGCCCCAGCATTTT	CASSLQGVPFSNQPQHF
TRBV20-1	few	TRBJ2-5	TRBD2	TGCAGTCTAGCGGGGGGGCAAGGGACCCAGTACTTC	CSLAGGQGTQYF
TRBV29-1	NA	TRBJ2-1	TRBD2	TGCAGCGTTGAAATGAGCGGGGGTAGCTCCTACAATGAGCAGTTCTTC	CSVEMSGGSSYNEQFF
TRBV7-6	many	TRBJ2-3	NA	TGTGCCAGCAGCTTAAACCCGGCAGATACGCAGTATTTT	CASSLNPADTQYF
TRBV30	many	TRBJ1-5	NA	TGTGCCTGGAGTGTAGGGAATCAGCCCCAGCATTTT	CAWSVGNQPQHF
TRBV18	NA	TRBJ2-7	TRBD1	TGTGCCAGCTCACCACGATCAGGGGGCCAGAACGAGCAGTACTTC	CASSPRSGGQNEQYF
TRBV29-1	few	TRBJ1-1	TRBD1	TGCAGCGGTAGGACAGGGAGAACTGAAGCTTTCTTT	CSGRTGRTEAFF
TRBV7-9	NA	TRBJ2-5	NA	TGTGCCAGCAGCTTAGATCAGGGCCCCCAAGAGACCCAGTACTTC	CASSLDQGPQETQYF
TRBV29-1	few	TRBJ1-3	NA	TGCAGCTGTGGCCAGGCCTCTGGAAACACCATATATTTT	CSCGQASGNTIYF
TRBV5-4	many	TRBJ1-2	NA	TGTGCCAGCACGTCTTGGGGAGTCGGGAACTATGGCTACACCTTC	CASTSWGVGNYGYTF
TRBV3-1	NA	TRBJ1-6	NA	TGTGCCAGCAGGACAGCGACGAATTCACCCCTCCACTTT	CASRTATNSPLHF
TRBV30	few	TRBJ2-5	TRBD2	TGTGCCTGGAGTCCGAAACTAGCGGGCCAAGAGACCCAGTACTTC	CAWSPKLAGQETQYF
TRBV20-1	few	TRBJ1-4	NA	TGCAGTGCTAGACAGGGATGGGCAAATGAAAAACTGTTTTTT	CSARQGWANEKLFF
TRBV2	few	TRBJ1-6	NA	TGTGCCAGCAGGGTTGGGGCGGGTAATTCACCCCTCCACTTT	CASRVGAGNSPLHF
TRBV29-1	few	TRBJ1-3	NA	TGCAGCGTTGGGGTAGGGACGGAATCTGGAAACACCATATATTTT	CSVGVGTESGNTIYF
TRBV3-1	NA	TRBJ1-6	TRBD1	TGTGCCAGCAGCCCCGACAGGGGGGTCCCAAATTCACCCCTCCACTTT	CASSPDRGVPNSPLHF
TRBV7-3	many	TRBJ2-5	TRBD2	TGTGCCAGCAGCTCATCCGGGACTAGCGGAGAGACCCAGTACTTC	CASSSSGTSGETQYF
TRBV29-1	many	TRBJ2-2	TRBD1	TGCAGCGTTGGTCAAGGACAGGGGCCCGGGGAGCTGTTTTTT	CSVGQGQGPGELFF
TRBV12-3/TRBV12-4	many	TRBJ2-3	NA	TGTGCCAGCACTCCCTCCGGGGAGGCAGATACGCAGTATTTT	CASTPSGEADTQYF
TRBV29-1	many	TRBJ2-1	NA	TGCAGCGTTGTATTGCAGGGGAGTATAAATGAGCAGTTCTTC	CSVVLQGSINEQFF
TRBV20-1	many	TRBJ2-3	NA	TGCAGTGCCGTTACTAGCTCCTGGGATACGCAGTATTTT	CSAVTSSWDTQYF
TRBV5-4	NA	TRBJ1-1	NA	TGTGCCAGCATCAGATGGGGAAACACTGAAGCTTTCTTT	CASIRWGNTEAFF
TRBV20-1	many	TRBJ2-3	TRBD2	TGCTCCCTAGCGGATCCAGCGCGTCTGTCAGATACGCAGTATTTT	CSLADPARLSDTQYF
TRBV2	few	TRBJ2-7	NA	TGTGCCAGCAGTCCATTCCCAAGTAACGAGCAGTACTTC	CASSPFPSNEQYF
TRBV4-2	many	TRBJ2-1	TRBD2	TGTGCCAGCAGCCCTCCAGGGATAGCGGGAGAGCGTGAGCAGTTCTTC	CASSPPGIAGEREQFF
TRBV6-2/TRBV6-3	NA	TRBJ2-5	NA	TGTGCCAGCACCCCCGGAGGAGAGACCCAGTACTTC	CASTPGGETQYF